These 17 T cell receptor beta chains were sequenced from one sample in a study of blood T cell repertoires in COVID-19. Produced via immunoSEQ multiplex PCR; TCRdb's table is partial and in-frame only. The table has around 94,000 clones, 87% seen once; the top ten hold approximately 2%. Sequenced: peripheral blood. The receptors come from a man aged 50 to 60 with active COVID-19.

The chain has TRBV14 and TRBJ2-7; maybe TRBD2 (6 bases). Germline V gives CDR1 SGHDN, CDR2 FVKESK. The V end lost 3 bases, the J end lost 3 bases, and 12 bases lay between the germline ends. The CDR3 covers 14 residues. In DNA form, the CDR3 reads TGTGCCAGCAGCCAGCGAGCGGGTGGCTACGAGCAGTACTTC. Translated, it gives CASSQRAGGYEQYF.

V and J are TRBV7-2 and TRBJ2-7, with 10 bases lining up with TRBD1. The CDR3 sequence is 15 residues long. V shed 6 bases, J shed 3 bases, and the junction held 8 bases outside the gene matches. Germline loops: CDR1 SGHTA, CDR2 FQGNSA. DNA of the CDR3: TGTGCCAGCAGACTCGGACAGGGGGGTTTCTACGAGCAGTACTTC. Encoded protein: CASRLGQGGFYEQYF. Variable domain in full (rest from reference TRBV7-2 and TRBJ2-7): GAGVSQSPSNKVTEKGKDVELRCDPISGHTALYWYRQSLGQGLEFLIYFQGNSAPDKSGLPSDRFSAERTGGSVSTLTIQRTQQEDSAVYLCASRLGQGGFYEQYFGPGTRLTVT.

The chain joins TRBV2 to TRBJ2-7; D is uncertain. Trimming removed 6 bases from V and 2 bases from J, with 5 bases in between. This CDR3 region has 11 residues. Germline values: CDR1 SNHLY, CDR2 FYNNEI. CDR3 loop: CASSPAYEQYF. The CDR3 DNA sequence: TGTGCCAGCAGCCCCGCCTACGAGCAGTACTTC.

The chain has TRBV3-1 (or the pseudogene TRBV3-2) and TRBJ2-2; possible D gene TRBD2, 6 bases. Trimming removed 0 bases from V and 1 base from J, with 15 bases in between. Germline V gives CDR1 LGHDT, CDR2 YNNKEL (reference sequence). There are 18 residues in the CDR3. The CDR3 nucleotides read TGTGCCAGCAGCCAAGAAGGGCGGGCGGGGTGGAACACCGGGGAGCTGTTTTTT. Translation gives CASSQEGRAGWNTGELFF.

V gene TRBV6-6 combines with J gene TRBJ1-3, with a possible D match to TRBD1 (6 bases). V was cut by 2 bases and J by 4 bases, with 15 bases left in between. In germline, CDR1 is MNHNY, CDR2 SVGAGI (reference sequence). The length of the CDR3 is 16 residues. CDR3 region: CASSYPAGARGNTIYF. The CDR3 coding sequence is TGTGCCAGCAGTTACCCCGCGGGGGCACGAGGAAACACCATATATTTT.

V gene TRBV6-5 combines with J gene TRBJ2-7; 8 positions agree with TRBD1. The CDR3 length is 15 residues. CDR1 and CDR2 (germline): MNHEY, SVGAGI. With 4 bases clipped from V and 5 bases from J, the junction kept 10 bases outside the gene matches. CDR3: CASSSYGQGYDEQYF. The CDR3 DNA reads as TGTGCCAGCAGTTCATACGGACAGGGTTACGACGAGCAGTACTTC.

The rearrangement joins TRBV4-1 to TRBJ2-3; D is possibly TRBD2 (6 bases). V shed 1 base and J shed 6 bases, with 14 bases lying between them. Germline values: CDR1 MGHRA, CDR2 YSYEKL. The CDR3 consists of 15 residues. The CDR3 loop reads CASSQASRDFDTQYF. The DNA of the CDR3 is TGCGCCAGCAGCCAAGCGTCCCGGGACTTTGATACGCAGTATTTT.

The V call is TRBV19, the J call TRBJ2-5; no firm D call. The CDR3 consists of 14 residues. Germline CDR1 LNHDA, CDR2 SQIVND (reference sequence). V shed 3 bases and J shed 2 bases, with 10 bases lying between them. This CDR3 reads CASSISSGQETQYF. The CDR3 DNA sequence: TGTGCCAGTAGTATTAGTTCAGGACAAGAGACCCAGTACTTC.

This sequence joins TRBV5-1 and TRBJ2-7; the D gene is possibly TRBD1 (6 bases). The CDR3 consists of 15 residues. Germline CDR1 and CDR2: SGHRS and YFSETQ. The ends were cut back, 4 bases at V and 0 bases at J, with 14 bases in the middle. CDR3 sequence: CASSRDNPSSYEQYF. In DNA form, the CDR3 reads TGCGCCAGCAGCCGGGACAATCCGAGCTCCTACGAGCAGTACTTC.

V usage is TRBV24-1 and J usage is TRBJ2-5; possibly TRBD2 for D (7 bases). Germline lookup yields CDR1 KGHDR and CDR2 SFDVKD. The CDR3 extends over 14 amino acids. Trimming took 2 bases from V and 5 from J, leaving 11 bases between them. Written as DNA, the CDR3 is TGTGCCACCAGTGATTCGGGGGGCGTGGAGACCCAGTACTTC. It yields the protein CATSDSGGVETQYF.

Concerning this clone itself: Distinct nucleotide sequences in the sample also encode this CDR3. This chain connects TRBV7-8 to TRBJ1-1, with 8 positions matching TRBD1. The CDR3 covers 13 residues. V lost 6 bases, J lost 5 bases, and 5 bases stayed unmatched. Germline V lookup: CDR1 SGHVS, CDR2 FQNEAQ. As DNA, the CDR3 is TGTGCCAGCAGTCTCACAGGGGGGACTGAAGCTTTCTTT. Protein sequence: CASSLTGGTEAFF.

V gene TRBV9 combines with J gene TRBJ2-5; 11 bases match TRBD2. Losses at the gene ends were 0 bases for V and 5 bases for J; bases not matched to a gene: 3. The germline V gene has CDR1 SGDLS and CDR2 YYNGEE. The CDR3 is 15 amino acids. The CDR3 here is CASSVGSGGVETQYF. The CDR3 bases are TGTGCCAGCAGCGTAGGTAGCGGGGGGGTTGAGACCCAGTACTTC.

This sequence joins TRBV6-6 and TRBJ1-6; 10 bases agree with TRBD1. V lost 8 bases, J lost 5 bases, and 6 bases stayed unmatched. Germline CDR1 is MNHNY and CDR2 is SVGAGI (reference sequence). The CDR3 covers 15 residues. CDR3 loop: CASRGGQGNNSPLHF. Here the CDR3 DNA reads TGTGCCAGCCGAGGGGGACAGGGGAATAATTCACCCCTCCACTTT.

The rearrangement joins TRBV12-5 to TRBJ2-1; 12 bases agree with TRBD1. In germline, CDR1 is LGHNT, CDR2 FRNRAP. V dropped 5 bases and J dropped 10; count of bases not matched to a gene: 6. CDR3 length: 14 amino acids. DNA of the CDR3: TGTGCTAGTGGTCAGCCGGGACAGGGGGCGGAGCAGTTCTTC. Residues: CASGQPGQGAEQFF.

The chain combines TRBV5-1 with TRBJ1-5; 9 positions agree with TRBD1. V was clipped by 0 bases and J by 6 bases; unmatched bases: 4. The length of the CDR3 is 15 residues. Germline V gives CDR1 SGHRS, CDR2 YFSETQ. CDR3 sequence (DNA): TGCGCCAGCAGCTTGGAAGGACAGGGGATTCAGCCCCAGCATTTT. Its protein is CASSLEGQGIQPQHF.

The CDR3 DNA reads as TGTGCCATCAGTGTGGGCAGTTACAATTCACCCCTCCACTTT. Translating gives CAISVGSYNSPLHF. The V and J genes are TRBV10-3 and TRBJ1-6; D ambiguous. The CDR3 has 14 amino acids. Trimming took 4 bases from V and 7 from J, leaving 11 bases between them. CDR1 ENHRY and CDR2 SYGVKD come from the germline V gene.

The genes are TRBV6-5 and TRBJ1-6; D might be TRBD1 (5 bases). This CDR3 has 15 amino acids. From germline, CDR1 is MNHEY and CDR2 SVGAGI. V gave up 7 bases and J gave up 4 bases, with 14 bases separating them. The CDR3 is CASKEGARYNSPLHF. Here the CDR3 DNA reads TGTGCCAGCAAAGAAGGGGCCAGATATAATTCACCCCTCCACTTT.